What follows are 3 T cell receptor beta chains derived from one specimen sequenced in a study of Ad26.COV2.S vaccination and SARS-CoV-2 variants. Profiled with immunoSEQ multiplex PCR; TCRdb holds only in-frame clones, not every one. This table holds approximately 300,000 clones, approximately 86% found once. As for treatment: roughly 18 received Ad26.COV2.S at low or high dose, single or two shots; 5 received placebo; per-sample allocation not given. After the first vaccine or placebo injection, samples were drawn on day 63. The material was peripheral blood, obtained in a trial of Ad26.COV2.S vaccine versus placebo. The receptors were gathered from a person aged 18 to 65 who received the Ad26.COV2.S COVID-19 vaccine or a placebo.

The chain has TRBV6-5 and TRBJ1-2; possible D gene TRBD1, 6 bases. CDR1 is MNHEY, CDR2 SVGAGI, per germline. V lost 6 bases and J 3 bases, leaving 14 bases between the germline ends. The CDR3 runs to 14 residues. CDR3 protein: CASRATGYDYGYTF. DNA of the CDR3: TGTGCCAGCAGAGCAACAGGGTACGACTATGGCTACACCTTC.

This clone turned up a few times. V gene TRBV6-6 combines with J gene TRBJ1-1, with D tentatively TRBD1 (5 bases). This CDR3 has 14 residues. Germline-derived CDR1 and CDR2 are MNHNY and SVGAGI (reference sequence). V was shortened by 6 bases and J by 5 bases, with 16 bases between the two germline ends. The CDR3 DNA sequence: TGTGCCAGCAGAGCTACAGGTTGGTGGACTGAAGCTTTCTTT. It specifies CASRATGWWTEAFF.

The chain employs TRBV6-4 and TRBJ1-5, with unresolved D. CDR1 and CDR2 (germline): MRHNA, SNTAGT. Trimming pared 8 bases from V and 1 base from J, leaving 21 bases between. CDR3 length equals 17 residues. The CDR3 loop reads CASSKRSGKGSNQPQHF. The CDR3 DNA is TGTGCCAGCTCTAAACGCTCCGGAAAGGGAAGCAATCAGCCCCAGCATTTT.